This T cell receptor beta chain was sequenced in a study of a mutant IDH1 vaccine in newly diagnosed glioma. Across the whole study: Vaccines were begun 4-6 weeks after radiotherapy alone, or with temozolomide cycles. Of treated patients, approximately 62% were men and about 38% women, averaging about 40 years. Patients got radiotherapy, temozolomide, or both beforehand, and most got both. Regarding the study as a whole: Immune responses arising from the vaccine appeared in roughly 95% of patients.

TCRdb's copy holds only in-frame clones and misses some; the assay was immunoSEQ multiplex PCR. This repertoire shows tens of thousands of clones, 75% to 90% found once; its top ten account for around 0.77%. With regard to this clone: Its antigen is unknown.

The time point: week 23, last vaccination. Vaccination comprised doses that each held 300 ug of mutant IDH1 20-mer peptide, plus topical imiquimod. This receptor was obtained from a woman aged 45 to 65 with glioma. The source material was PBMCs, sampled from a glioma patient whose treatment included an IDH1 peptide vaccine.

The CDR3 region has the DNA TGTGCCACCAGCAGAGATACGGGTTACGAGCAGTACTTC. This translates into CATSRDTGYEQYF. This chain links TRBV15 with TRBJ2-7; no clear D gene. Germline CDR1 and CDR2: LNHNV and YYDKDF (reference sequence). The V end lost 0 bases, the J end lost 4 bases, and 7 bases lay between the germline ends. The CDR3 contains 13 residues. Full variable domain (missing parts from reference TRBV15 and TRBJ2-7): DAMVIQNPRYQVTQFGKPVTLSCSQTLNHNVMYWYQQKSSQAPKLLFHYYDKDFNNEADTPDNFQSRRPNTSFCFLDIRSPGLGDTAMYLCATSRDTGYEQYFGPGTRLTVT.